This TCR beta chain stems from a study of beta chain features in type 1 diabetes. Whole-study results and caveats: Insertions at VDJ junctions were less frequent in type 1 diabetes patients. These patients also deleted more nucleotides at the same junctions. The analysis here could not establish whether HLA type shapes TCRB rearrangement.

The isolated RNA, all of it, was reverse transcribed, so expressed TCRB transcripts were what got sequenced. An average of around 3.9 million reads was obtained for naive, central memory and regulatory T cell samples. Produced via immunoSEQ multiplex PCR; TCRdb's table is partial and in-frame only. The sample includes hundreds of thousands of clones, over 65% seen only once; the top ten take approximately 0.053%. Every participating donor gave one draw, a heparinised blood sample averaging about 100 mL. As to this clone: Its antigen is undetermined.

The germline gives CDR1 SGHNT, CDR2 YYREEE (reference sequence). The CDR3 totals 15 residues. The V gene end was trimmed by 0 bases and the J gene end by 0 bases; junction bases not matched to a gene: 0. Sequenced sample: naive CD4+ T cells from blood. This TCR was sampled from a man aged 25 to 45 in good health. The rearrangement links TRBV5-4 to TRBJ2-7; TRBD2 matches 10 bases. The DNA for the CDR3 is TGTGCCAGCAGCTTGGGGACTAGCGGCTCCTACGAGCAGTACTTC. Encoded protein: CASSLGTSGSYEQYF.